A selection of T cell receptor beta chains follows, all from one sample in a study of beta chain features in type 1 diabetes. Method: immunoSEQ multiplex PCR; TCRdb's copy keeps in-frame clones and lacks some. In the table there are about 230,000 clones, around 15% of which are singletons. The sample consisted of naive CD4+ T cells from blood. The receptor source for this set is a man aged 25 to 45 with type 1 diabetes. The CDR3 runs from the conserved cysteine through the conserved F or W. Fields, in order: D gene, V gene, CDR3 protein. A D gene is named only where the DNA matches it firmly.

D gene: TRBD1; V gene: TRBV7-9; CDR3 protein: CASSQDREFTEAFF
D gene: TRBD1; V gene: TRBV5-6; CDR3 protein: CASSLEARQGGDGYTF
D gene: -; V gene: TRBV29-1; CDR3 protein: CSVSGRTVETQYF
D gene: -; V gene: TRBV15; CDR3 protein: CATSRIRRANEKLFF
D gene: -; V gene: TRBV29-1; CDR3 protein: CSVEGGVQETQYF
D gene: TRBD1; V gene: TRBV28; CDR3 protein: CASSSGQGDNYTF
D gene: TRBD1; V gene: TRBV15; CDR3 protein: CATSRDSLQGTGGNEKLFF
D gene: TRBD2; V gene: TRBV29-1; CDR3 protein: CSVGRAQETQYF
D gene: -; V gene: TRBV23-1; CDR3 protein: CADDSLFSGNTIYF
D gene: TRBD2; V gene: TRBV9; CDR3 protein: CASSPRVAGNTGELFF
D gene: -; V gene: TRBV4-3; CDR3 protein: CASSQAPTMNTEAFF
D gene: -; V gene: TRBV29-1; CDR3 protein: CSVGRGGDNEQFF
D gene: -; V gene: TRBV6-6; CDR3 protein: CASSYSSRGPYEQYF
D gene: -; V gene: TRBV4-3; CDR3 protein: CASSQDNRGGSYEQYF
D gene: -; V gene: TRBV15; CDR3 protein: CATSRDLEVGELFF
D gene: TRBD2; V gene: TRBV9; CDR3 protein: CASSVDGPSGSAETQYF
D gene: -; V gene: TRBV30; CDR3 protein: CAWRNRDTDTQYF
D gene: -; V gene: TRBV1; CDR3 protein: CTSSDREQYQETQYF
D gene: -; V gene: TRBV29-1; CDR3 protein: CSVERGDETQYF
D gene: -; V gene: TRBV5-1; CDR3 protein: CASSFQGHEQYF
D gene: -; V gene: TRBV1; CDR3 protein: CTSSQVWREGLVDTQYF
D gene: -; V gene: TRBV29-1; CDR3 protein: CSVELVRAGGYTF
D gene: -; V gene: TRBV4-3; CDR3 protein: CASSQEGANTGELFF
D gene: -; V gene: TRBV7-3; CDR3 protein: CASSFYAGETQYF
D gene: TRBD1; V gene: TRBV29-1; CDR3 protein: CSVERQGRDNEQFF
D gene: -; V gene: TRBV29-1; CDR3 protein: CSVVSRGGAKYEQYF
D gene: -; V gene: TRBV27; CDR3 protein: CASSLRTVYNEQFF
D gene: -; V gene: TRBV23-1; CDR3 protein: CASSQVRGLELLAKNIQYF
D gene: -; V gene: TRBV14; CDR3 protein: CASSRQESAGRNEQFF
D gene: -; V gene: TRBV28; CDR3 protein: CASSLYVYEQYF
D gene: -; V gene: TRBV10-3; CDR3 protein: CAISSDRAGDIQYF
D gene: -; V gene: TRBV29-1; CDR3 protein: CSVGSEEQPQHF
D gene: TRBD1; V gene: TRBV5-1; CDR3 protein: CASRSDRSSYEQYF
D gene: -; V gene: TRBV5-1; CDR3 protein: CASSLRASLSPEQFF
D gene: -; V gene: TRBV4-2; CDR3 protein: CASSQDQRGTRYGYTF
D gene: -; V gene: TRBV15; CDR3 protein: CATSRDLSTNQPQHF
D gene: -; V gene: TRBV29-1; CDR3 protein: CSVGEGEKLFF
D gene: -; V gene: TRBV5-6; CDR3 protein: CASSLGGGYEQYF
D gene: TRBD1; V gene: TRBV25-1; CDR3 protein: CASSEAGGHPYEQYF
D gene: TRBD1; V gene: TRBV6-5; CDR3 protein: CASSYPGQGQAFF
D gene: TRBD1; V gene: TRBV7-8; CDR3 protein: CASSGQGEGTEAFF
D gene: TRBD1; V gene: TRBV7-3; CDR3 protein: CASSLTGQGPDTQYF
D gene: -; V gene: TRBV2; CDR3 protein: CASSPQVWTEAFF
D gene: -; V gene: TRBV28; CDR3 protein: CASSFTGYNEQFF